The following is a T cell receptor beta chain sequence with its context. The antigen remains unidentified. A read error is possible here, since a much larger clone lies one base away. The record originates from a study of T-cell reconstitution after alpha-beta-depleted transplantation in children. It was with unique molecular identifiers that the TCRbeta library was prepared. Using its own MiXCR run on the PCR reads, TCRdb lists one record per CDR3 protein. The table has around 240,000 distinct CDR3 sequences, around 8% seen once; the top ten hold 6.3%. Notes on the study in general: Where alpha-beta T cells came from about two months after transplant was reportedly several hundred expanded graft clones. Once a year had passed after transplant, T-cell counts and diversity came mostly from newly produced T cells.

The receptor's source is a male patient younger than 18 who had a stem cell transplant for acute lymphoblastic leukemia, so the T cells may come from the graft donor. The specimen comprised PBMCs, mostly from graft donor cells, sampled 180 days after TCRalphabeta/CD19-depleted stem cell transplant.

The CDR3 loop reads CASSLQTVRDAEAFF. CDR3 nucleotides: TGTGCCAGCAGCTTACAGACAGTAAGGGACGCTGAAGCTTTCTTT. The V call is TRBV7-2, the J call TRBJ1-1, with D maybe TRBD1 (5 bases). The CDR3 runs to 15 residues. Germline CDR1 and CDR2: SGHTA and FQGNSA. V lost 2 bases and J lost 6, with 16 bases in between.